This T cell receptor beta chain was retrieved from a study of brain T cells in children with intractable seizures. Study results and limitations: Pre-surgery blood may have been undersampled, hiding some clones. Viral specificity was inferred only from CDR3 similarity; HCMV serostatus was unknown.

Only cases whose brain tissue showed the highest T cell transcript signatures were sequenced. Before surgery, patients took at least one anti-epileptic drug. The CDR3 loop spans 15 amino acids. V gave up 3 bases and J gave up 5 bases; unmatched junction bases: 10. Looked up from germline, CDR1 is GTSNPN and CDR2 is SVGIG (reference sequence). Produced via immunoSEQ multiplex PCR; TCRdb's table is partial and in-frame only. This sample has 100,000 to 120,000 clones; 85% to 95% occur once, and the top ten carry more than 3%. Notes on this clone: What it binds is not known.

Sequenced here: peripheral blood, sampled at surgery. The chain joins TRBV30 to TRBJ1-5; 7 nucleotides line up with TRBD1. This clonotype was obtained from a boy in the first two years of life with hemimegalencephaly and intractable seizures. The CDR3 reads CAWSNRGGGHQPQHF. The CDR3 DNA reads TGTGCCTGGAGCAACAGGGGAGGGGGCCATCAGCCCCAGCATTTT.